This T cell receptor (beta chain) was identified during a study of control samples from healthy donors and cancer patients. Assay: immunoSEQ multiplex PCR; the TCRdb copy retains only in-frame clones and omits some. Here the sample spans roughly 120,000 clones, around 91% being singletons. The V and J ends lost 4 bases and 4 bases respectively, with 13 bases between them. The CDR3 contains 14 residues. Germline assignment: CDR1 LNHDA and CDR2 SQIVND (reference sequence). The V and J genes are TRBV19 and TRBJ1-2; unclear D gene. The sample taken for sequencing was PBMCs. The receptor was isolated from a woman between 45 and 65 years old with colorectal cancer. The CDR3 nucleotides are TGTGCCAGTAGTAGCCCGGGTAATCTCTATGGCTACACCTTC. Amino acid sequence: CASSSPGNLYGYTF.